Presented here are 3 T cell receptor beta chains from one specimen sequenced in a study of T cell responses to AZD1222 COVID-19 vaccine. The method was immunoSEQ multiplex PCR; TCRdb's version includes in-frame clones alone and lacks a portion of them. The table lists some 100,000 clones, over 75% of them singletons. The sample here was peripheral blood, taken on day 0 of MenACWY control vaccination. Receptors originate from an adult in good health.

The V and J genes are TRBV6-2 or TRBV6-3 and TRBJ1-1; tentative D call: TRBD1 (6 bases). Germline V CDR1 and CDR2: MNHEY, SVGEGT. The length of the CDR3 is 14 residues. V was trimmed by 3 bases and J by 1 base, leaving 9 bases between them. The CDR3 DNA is TGTGCCAGCAGTTATACCAGGGGGAACACTGAAGCTTTCTTT. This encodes CASSYTRGNTEAFF.

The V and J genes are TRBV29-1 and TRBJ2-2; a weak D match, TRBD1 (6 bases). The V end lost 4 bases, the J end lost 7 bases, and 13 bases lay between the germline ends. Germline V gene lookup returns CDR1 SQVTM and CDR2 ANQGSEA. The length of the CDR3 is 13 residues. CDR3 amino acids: CSVVSQGGGELFF. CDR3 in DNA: TGCAGCGTTGTTTCACAGGGTGGCGGGGAGCTGTTTTTT.

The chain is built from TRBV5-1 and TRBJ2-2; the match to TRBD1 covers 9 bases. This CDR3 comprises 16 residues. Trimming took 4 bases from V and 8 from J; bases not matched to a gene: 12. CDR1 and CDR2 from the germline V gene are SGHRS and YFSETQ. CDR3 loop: CASSKGQGSGQGELFF. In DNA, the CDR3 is TGCGCCAGCAGCAAGGGACAGGGTTCGGGCCAAGGGGAGCTGTTTTTT. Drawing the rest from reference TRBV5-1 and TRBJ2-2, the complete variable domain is KAGVTQTPRYLIKTRGQQVTLSCSPISGHRSVSWYQQTPGQGLQFLFEYFSETQRNKGNFPGRFSGRQFSNSRSEMNVSTLELGDSALYLCASSKGQGSGQGELFFGEGSRLTVL.